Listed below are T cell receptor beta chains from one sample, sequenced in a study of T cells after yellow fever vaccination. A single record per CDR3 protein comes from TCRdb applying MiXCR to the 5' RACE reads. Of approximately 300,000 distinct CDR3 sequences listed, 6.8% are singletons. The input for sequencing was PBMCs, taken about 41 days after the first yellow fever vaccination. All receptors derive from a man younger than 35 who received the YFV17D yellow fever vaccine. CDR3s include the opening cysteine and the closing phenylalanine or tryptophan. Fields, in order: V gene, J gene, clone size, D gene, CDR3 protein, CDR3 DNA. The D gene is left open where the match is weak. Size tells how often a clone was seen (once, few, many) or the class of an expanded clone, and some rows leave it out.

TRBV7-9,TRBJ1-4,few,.,CASRTSGASVNEKLFF,TGTGCCAGCAGGACCTCGGGAGCCTCCGTAAATGAAAAACTGTTTTTT
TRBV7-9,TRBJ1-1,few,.,CASSPRFEAFF,TGTGCCAGCAGCCCCCGGTTTGAAGCTTTCTTT
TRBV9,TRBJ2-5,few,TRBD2,CASSVSPGLAETQYF,TGTGCCAGCAGCGTGAGCCCAGGACTAGCAGAGACCCAGTACTTC
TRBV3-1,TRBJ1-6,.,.,CASSQDLRGSPLHF,TGTGCCAGCAGCCAAGATCTTCGCGGTTCACCCCTCCACTTT
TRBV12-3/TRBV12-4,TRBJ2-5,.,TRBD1,CASSLWQGEETQYF,TGTGCCAGCAGTTTGTGGCAGGGGGAAGAGACCCAGTACTTC
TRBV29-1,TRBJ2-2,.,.,CSVESGPTGELFF,TGCAGCGTTGAATCAGGGCCTACCGGGGAGCTGTTTTTT
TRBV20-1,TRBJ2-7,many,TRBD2,CSARRAGGPLYEQYF,TGCAGTGCTAGGCGTGCGGGGGGGCCGCTCTACGAGCAGTACTTC
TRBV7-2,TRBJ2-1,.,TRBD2,CASSFSGGGGNEQFF,TGTGCCAGCAGCTTTAGCGGGGGGGGGGGCAATGAGCAGTTCTTC
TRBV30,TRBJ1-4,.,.,CAWSLGQGLFF,TGTGCCTGGAGTCTCGGGCAGGGACTGTTTTTT
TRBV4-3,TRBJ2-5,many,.,CASSQDWRGETQYF,TGCGCCAGCAGCCAAGACTGGAGGGGAGAGACCCAGTACTTC
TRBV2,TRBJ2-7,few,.,CASNLSEGPYEQYF,TGTGCCAGCAACTTGTCGGAGGGTCCCTACGAGCAGTACTTC
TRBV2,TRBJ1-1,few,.,CASSGYMDTEAFF,TGTGCCAGCAGTGGGTATATGGACACTGAAGCTTTCTTT
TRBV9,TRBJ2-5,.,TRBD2,CARYSGIQETQYF,TGTGCCAGATATAGCGGGATCCAAGAGACCCAGTACTTC
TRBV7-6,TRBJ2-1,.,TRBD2,CASSLSGGPYYNEQFF,TGTGCCAGCAGCTTAAGCGGGGGGCCCTACTACAATGAGCAGTTCTTC
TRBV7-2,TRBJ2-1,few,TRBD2,CASSPPLAGIGNEQFF,TGTGCCAGCAGCCCCCCACTAGCGGGGATAGGAAATGAGCAGTTCTTC
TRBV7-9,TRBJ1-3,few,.,CASSLGDAGSGNTIYF,TGTGCCAGCAGCTTAGGGGACGCAGGCTCTGGAAACACCATATATTTT
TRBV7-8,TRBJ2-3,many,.,CASGAGGLTDTQYF,TGTGCCAGCGGGGCCGGGGGACTCACAGATACGCAGTATTTT
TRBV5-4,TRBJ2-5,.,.,CASRQDKHQETQYF,TGTGCCAGCAGGCAGGACAAGCACCAAGAGACCCAGTACTTC
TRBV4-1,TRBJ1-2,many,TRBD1,CASSQRDSGQDGYTF,TGCGCCAGCAGCCAAAGGGACTCCGGACAGGATGGCTACACCTTC
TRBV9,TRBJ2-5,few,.,CASSPRPSGQETQYF,TGTGCCAGCAGCCCCCGCCCTAGTGGGCAAGAGACCCAGTACTTC
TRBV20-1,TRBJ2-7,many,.,CSAGQSYEQYF,TGCAGTGCTGGACAGAGCTACGAGCAGTACTTC
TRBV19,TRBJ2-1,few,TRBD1,CASTGDRDGYNEQFF,TGTGCCAGTACGGGGGACAGGGATGGCTACAATGAGCAGTTCTTC
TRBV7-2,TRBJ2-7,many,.,CASSLIYEQYF,TGTGCCAGCAGTCTTATCTACGAGCAGTACTTC
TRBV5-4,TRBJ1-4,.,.,CASSLDLATNEKLFF,TGTGCCAGCAGCTTGGACTTGGCAACTAATGAAAAACTGTTTTTT
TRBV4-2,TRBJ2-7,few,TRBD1,CASSHNGGQSYEQYF,TGTGCCAGCAGCCACAATGGGGGACAGTCCTACGAGCAGTACTTC
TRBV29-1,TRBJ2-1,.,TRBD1,CSASPGQVGQFF,TGCAGCGCCAGTCCGGGACAGGTCGGGCAGTTCTTC
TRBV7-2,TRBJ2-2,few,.,CASSPRRPPTTGELFF,TGTGCCAGCAGCCCACGCCGACCCCCAACGACCGGGGAGCTGTTTTTT
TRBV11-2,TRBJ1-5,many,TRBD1,CASSAGRQGLNQPQHF,TGTGCCAGCAGCGCGGGAAGACAGGGCCTCAATCAGCCCCAGCATTTT
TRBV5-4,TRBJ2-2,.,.,CASSLIQNTGELFF,TGTGCCAGCAGCTTGATACAGAACACCGGGGAGCTGTTTTTT
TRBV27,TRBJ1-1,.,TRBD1,CASSGRDRASEAFF,TGTGCCAGCAGTGGCCGGGACAGGGCTTCTGAAGCTTTCTTT
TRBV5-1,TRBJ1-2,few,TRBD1,CASSLDLPGQGFGYTF,TGCGCCAGCAGCTTGGATTTACCGGGACAGGGGTTTGGCTACACCTTC
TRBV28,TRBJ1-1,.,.,CASNDLHRITEAFF,TGTGCCAGCAACGACCTCCACCGGATCACTGAAGCTTTCTTT
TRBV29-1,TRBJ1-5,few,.,CSGLTGTLSNQPQHF,TGCAGCGGTCTAACAGGGACCCTTAGCAATCAGCCCCAGCATTTT
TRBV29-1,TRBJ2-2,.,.,CSAVAGSRATGELFF,TGCAGCGCCGTCGCGGGGAGCCGCGCTACCGGGGAGCTGTTTTTT
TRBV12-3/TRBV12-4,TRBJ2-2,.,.,CASSKIRESTGELFF,TGTGCCAGCAGCAAGATCAGGGAGAGCACCGGGGAGCTGTTTTTT
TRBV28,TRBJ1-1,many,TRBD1,CASRKGGTNTEAFF,TGTGCCAGCAGGAAAGGGGGCACGAACACTGAAGCTTTCTTT
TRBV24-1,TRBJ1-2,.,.,CATSDATGSGYTF,TGTGCCACCAGTGACGCCACAGGGAGCGGCTACACCTTC
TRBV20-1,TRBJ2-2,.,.,CSARARVGLAGELFF,TGCAGTGCTAGAGCACGGGTTGGGCTCGCCGGGGAGCTGTTTTTT